This is a list of T cell receptor beta chains from one sample in a study of CD8 T cells in ankylosing spondylitis. Via MiXCR, TCRdb re-called the 5' RACE reads, giving one row per CDR3 protein. Found here are 230,000 or so distinct CDR3 sequences, over 15% of them singletons; the top ten hold approximately 32%. Sequences were obtained from blood, either unsorted or a sorted T cell fraction (not recorded which). The receptor set was obtained from a male donor with ankylosing spondylitis or in good health (not recorded which). Both conserved end residues are part of each CDR3. The order of the fields is D gene, clone size, V gene, J gene, CDR3 DNA, CDR3 protein. A D gene is named only where the DNA matches it firmly. Clone size is shown for a subset of rows, as once, few, many or a class of expanded clone.

>-|-|TRBV29-1|TRBJ2-3
TGCAGCGTTGAAACAGACACAGATACGCAGTATTTT
CSVETDTDTQYF
>-|few|TRBV2|TRBJ2-2
TGTGCCAGTGACCCGATTACCGGGGAGCTGTTTTTT
CASDPITGELFF
>TRBD1|-|TRBV12-3/TRBV12-4|TRBJ2-1
TGTGCCAGCAGTCCCGGGACAGTCAATGAGCAGTTCTTC
CASSPGTVNEQFF
>-|-|TRBV20-1|TRBJ1-1
TGCAGTGCTAGGTCTGCAACAGGTGAAGCTTTCTTT
CSARSATGEAFF
>TRBD1|many|TRBV28|TRBJ2-7
TGTGCCAGCAGTGGCAGGGGGCTCTACGAGCAGTACTTC
CASSGRGLYEQYF
>TRBD1|-|TRBV6-2/TRBV6-3|TRBJ1-2
TGTGCCAGCAGTTACTCGAGGGGGCAAGACTATGGCTACACCTTC
CASSYSRGQDYGYTF
>TRBD2|many|TRBV29-1|TRBJ2-1
TGCAGCGTTGAAGGCTTGAGGACTAGGGTTTACAATGAGCAGTTCTTC
CSVEGLRTRVYNEQFF
>-|many|TRBV4-3|TRBJ2-3
TGCGCCAGCAGCCAAGGGTGGTCGGGTGATACGCAGTATTTT
CASSQGWSGDTQYF
>-|-|TRBV9|TRBJ2-1
TGTGCCAGCAGCGTAGAGGAGGGCGGGACCCTGGGCAATGAGCAGTTCTTC
CASSVEEGGTLGNEQFF
>-|many|TRBV20-1|TRBJ2-7
TGCAGTGCTAGAGTTAGGAGCTCCTACGAGCAGTACTTC
CSARVRSSYEQYF
>-|few|TRBV29-1|TRBJ1-4
TGCAGCGTTGTAGGGACCGAGGATGAAAAACTGTTTTTT
CSVVGTEDEKLFF
>-|-|TRBV20-1|TRBJ2-7
TGCAGTGCTAGAGATCTTGAGGAAATGGACTACGAGCAGTACTTC
CSARDLEEMDYEQYF
>TRBD2|few|TRBV4-3|TRBJ2-1
TGCGCCAGCAGCGCAAGACTAGCGGGAGTGGGGTACAATGAGCAGTTCTTC
CASSARLAGVGYNEQFF
>-|few|TRBV6-5|TRBJ2-1
TGTGCCAGCAGTTACTCGGACAGTAACAATGAGCAGTTCTTC
CASSYSDSNNEQFF
>-|-|TRBV6-1|TRBJ1-3
TGTGCCAGCAGTGCTACCGGATCGCTGGGGGGAAACACCATATATTTT
CASSATGSLGGNTIYF
>TRBD2|-|TRBV7-9|TRBJ2-7
TGTGCCAGCAGCTTAATAGACGGGAGGGGCGAGCAGTACTTC
CASSLIDGRGEQYF
>TRBD2|-|TRBV11-2|TRBJ2-3
TGTGCCAGCAGCTTTAGCGGGGCTTACACAGATACGCAGTATTTT
CASSFSGAYTDTQYF
>-|-|TRBV27|TRBJ1-5
TGTGCCAGCAAACTGAAGGGCCCCAATCAGCCCCAGCATTTT
CASKLKGPNQPQHF
>-|-|TRBV11-2|TRBJ1-2
TGTGCCAGCAGCTCCGCCGGGATCCGCTATGGCTACACCTTC
CASSSAGIRYGYTF
>TRBD2|few|TRBV7-9|TRBJ2-1
TGTGCCAGCAGCCAGCGGACTAGCGGGAGTTACAATGAGCAGTTCTTC
CASSQRTSGSYNEQFF
>-|few|TRBV5-1|TRBJ1-1
TGCGCCAGCAGCGTCGACCTGGGGGGTACCTTGAACACTGAAGCTTTCTTT
CASSVDLGGTLNTEAFF
>TRBD1|many|TRBV6-2/TRBV6-3|TRBJ2-1
TGTGCCAGCAGTTACTCGAACAGGGGGAAATACAATGAGCAGTTCTTC
CASSYSNRGKYNEQFF
>TRBD1|-|TRBV25-1|TRBJ2-7
TGTGCCAGCAGTGAATATTACAGGGGGGCCTACGAGCAGTACTTC
CASSEYYRGAYEQYF
>-|-|TRBV2|TRBJ2-2
TGTGCCAGCAGTGAAAGCCAGGAGCCTTGGAGCGGGGAGCTGTTTTTT
CASSESQEPWSGELFF
>-|once|TRBV24-1|TRBJ2-7
TGTGCCACCAACTTGACGTGGCTTCGCTACGAGCAGTACTTC
CATNLTWLRYEQYF
>-|few|TRBV12-3/TRBV12-4|TRBJ2-1
TGTGCCAGCAGTCACCCGGTGGGGGCAAATGAGCAGTTCTTC
CASSHPVGANEQFF
>TRBD2|-|TRBV20-1|TRBJ2-1
TGCAGTGCTACGATGACCGGGACTAGCGGGAGCTATGAGCAGTTCTTC
CSATMTGTSGSYEQFF
>TRBD1|-|TRBV6-1|TRBJ1-2
TGTGCCAGCAGTCCCGGGACAGACTTCTATGGCTACACCTTC
CASSPGTDFYGYTF
>TRBD2|few|TRBV14|TRBJ2-5
TGTGCCAGCAGCCAATTAGCGGGAGTCGGAGAGACCCAGTACTTC
CASSQLAGVGETQYF
>-|few|TRBV20-1|TRBJ1-5
TGCAGTGCGGAGGCCCGGGACACCAATCAGCCCCAGCATTTT
CSAEARDTNQPQHF
>-|-|TRBV9|TRBJ2-1
TGTGCCAGCAGCGGACTCGGACTGGCTAACAATGAGCAGTTCTTC
CASSGLGLANNEQFF
>-|few|TRBV5-1|TRBJ1-1
TGCGCCAGCATATCGGGCACTGAAGCTTTCTTT
CASISGTEAFF
>TRBD2|few|TRBV28|TRBJ2-1
TGTGCCAGCAGTTTATGGGCGGGAGGCGGTGAGCAGTTCTTC
CASSLWAGGGEQFF
>TRBD2|few|TRBV7-8|TRBJ2-3
TGTGCCAGCAGCCGGATCGAGGGAGGGACCTTGGATACGCAGTATTTT
CASSRIEGGTLDTQYF
>TRBD2|-|TRBV20-1|TRBJ2-1
TGCAGTGCTAGGGGACTAGGGGCGGGCTATGAGCAGTTCTTC
CSARGLGAGYEQFF
>TRBD1|-|TRBV27|TRBJ2-7
TGTGCCAGCAGACTTTCCGGGACAGGGGTCGAGCAGTACTTC
CASRLSGTGVEQYF
>-|few|TRBV9|TRBJ2-1
TGTGCCAGCTCGGACCAGGCGAAACTCCACAATGAGCAGTTCTTC
CASSDQAKLHNEQFF